This T cell receptor (beta chain) was identified during a study of CD8 T cells in Susac syndrome. Sequencing targeted TCR beta in blood CD8+ and CD4+ T cells. Recently defined diagnostic criteria for definite or probable disease were fulfilled by Susac syndrome patients. When the RNA was reverse transcribed, random hexamers were used with an input of roughly 0.45 to 1 ug. The TCR beta CDR3 was amplified by immunoSEQ multiplex PCR across 54 Vbeta, 13 Jbeta. TCRdb re-called the immunoSEQ multiplex PCR reads with MiXCR, one entry per CDR3 protein. Of some 58,000 distinct CDR3 sequences listed, 85% to 95% are singletons. V was shortened by 1 base and J by 12 bases, with 21 bases between the two germline ends. Germline V CDR1 and CDR2: SEHNR, FQNEAQ (reference sequence). CDR3 size: 15 residues.

The J gene is TRBJ1-2, the V gene TRBV7-9; D is uncertain. The clonotype originates from a human donor with Susac syndrome. Source material: CD8+ T cells from PBMCs. CDR3 DNA sequence: TGTGCCAGCAGCTTAGTTGATCCGGGCCGAGAGAGAAACACCTTC. It specifies CASSLVDPGRERNTF.